Reported below is one T cell receptor (beta chain). This specimen comes from a study of tumour-infiltrating T cells in Burkitt lymphoma. About the study: Repertoire clonality predicted overall and progression-free survival.

The assay was immunoSEQ multiplex PCR, and TCRdb's table has in-frame clones only and misses some. The sample records 5,000 or so clones, approximately 11% being singletons. The V gene lost 4 bases and the J gene lost 8 bases, with 15 bases spanning the gap. The CDR3 extends over 15 amino acids. The germline gives CDR1 LGHNA, CDR2 YSLEER. The specimen was tumor tissue. The chain links TRBV4-3 to TRBJ1-6; possibly TRBD1 for D (5 bases). The TCR was taken from a human donor with diffuse large B-cell lymphoma. CDR3 residues: CASSLGPTTDSPLHF. The CDR3 region has the DNA TGCGCCAGCAGCCTGGGGCCTACTACAGATTCACCCCTCCACTTT.